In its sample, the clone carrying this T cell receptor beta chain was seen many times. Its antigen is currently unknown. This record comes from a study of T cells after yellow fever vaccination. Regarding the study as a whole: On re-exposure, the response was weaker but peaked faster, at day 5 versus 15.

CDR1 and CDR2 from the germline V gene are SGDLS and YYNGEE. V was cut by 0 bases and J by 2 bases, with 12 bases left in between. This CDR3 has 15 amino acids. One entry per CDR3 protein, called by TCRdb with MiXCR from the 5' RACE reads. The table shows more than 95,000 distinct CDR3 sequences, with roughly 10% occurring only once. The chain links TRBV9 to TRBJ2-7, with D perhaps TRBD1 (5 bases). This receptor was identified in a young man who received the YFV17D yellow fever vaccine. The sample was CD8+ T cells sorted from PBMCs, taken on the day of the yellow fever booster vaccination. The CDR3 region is CASSVGQGLTYEQYF. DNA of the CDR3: TGTGCCAGCAGCGTAGGGCAGGGCTTAACCTACGAGCAGTACTTC.